Each of the 10 T cell receptor beta chains below was sequenced from the same sample in a study of T-cell reconstitution after alpha-beta-depleted transplantation in children. Unique molecular identifiers tagged the TCRbeta library. MiXCR was run by TCRdb on the PCR reads, yielding one entry per CDR3 protein. The sample lists 500,000 to 600,000 distinct CDR3 sequences; approximately 30% were seen once. The source material was PBMCs from the stem cell graft donor, sampled from the stem cell graft. The receptor set was obtained from a human donor who donated a stem cell graft to a child with aplastic anemia.

This clonotype was counted a single time. The chain joins TRBV11-2 to TRBJ1-1, with D maybe TRBD1 (5 bases). The V end lost 5 bases, the J end lost 0 bases, and 16 bases lay between the germline ends. This CDR3 spans 16 amino acids. The germline V gene has CDR1 SGHAT and CDR2 FQNNGV. CDR3 sequence: CASSKNAGSVNTEAFF. DNA for the CDR3: TGTGCCAGCAGCAAAAATGCAGGGTCGGTGAACACTGAAGCTTTCTTT.

This clonotype was seen a few times. The gene calls are TRBV20-1 and TRBJ2-7; no firm D call. Germline V lookup: CDR1 DFQATT, CDR2 SNEGSKA (reference sequence). Between the trimmed V and J ends, which lost 3 bases and 1 base, there was a span of 7 bases. The CDR3 is 12 residues long. The CDR3 DNA is TGCAGTGCTAGGTCCTTATCCTACGAGCAGTACTTC. This sequence encodes CSARSLSYEQYF.

This clonotype was seen a handful of times. V is TRBV11-2 and J is TRBJ2-2; the D is unclear. Germline-derived CDR1 and CDR2 are SGHAT and FQNNGV. This CDR3 region has 15 residues. The V and J ends lost 5 bases and 6 bases respectively, with 16 bases between them. The CDR3 nucleotides are TGTGCCAGCAGCCGACCAAGCGAGATTCCCGGGGAGCTGTTTTTT. Protein sequence: CASSRPSEIPGELFF.

This clonotype occurred a few times. The V gene is TRBV20-1, the J gene TRBJ2-5; no reliable D call. CDR3 length: 13 amino acids. V was shortened by 2 bases and J by 3 bases, with 10 bases between the two germline ends. In germline, CDR1 is DFQATT, CDR2 SNEGSKA (reference sequence). CDR3 DNA sequence: TGCAGTGCTAGATTTCCGACTGAAGAGACCCAGTACTTC. Its translation: CSARFPTEETQYF.

V and J are TRBV25-1 and TRBJ2-1, with 11 nucleotides matching TRBD2. CDR1 and CDR2 (germline): MGHDK, SYGVNS. The CDR3 totals 14 residues. The V gene end was trimmed by 5 bases and the J gene end by 7 bases; junction bases not matched to a gene: 4. CDR3 sequence: CASSTSGRSNEQFF. The CDR3 DNA sequence: TGTGCCAGCAGTACTAGCGGGAGATCGAATGAGCAGTTCTTC.

This clonotype showed up just a few times. The V gene is TRBV9, the J gene TRBJ2-1, with 10 bases lining up with TRBD2. The V gene end was trimmed by 4 bases and the J gene end by 3 bases; junction bases not matched to a gene: 4. Per the germline V gene, CDR1 is SGDLS and CDR2 is YYNGEE. The CDR3 covers 15 residues. The CDR3 protein is CASSFSGGNYNEQFF. The CDR3 bases are TGTGCCAGCAGCTTTAGCGGGGGGAACTACAATGAGCAGTTCTTC.

A single count supports this clonotype. J is TRBJ1-3 and V is TRBV7-6; D is unresolved. Trimming removed 4 bases from V and 2 bases from J, with 12 bases in between. CDR1 SGHVS and CDR2 FNYEAQ come from the germline V gene. This CDR3 has 15 residues. In DNA, the CDR3 is TGTGCCAGCAGCTCCGCAGTAGGAACTGGAAACACCATATATTTT. Its translation is CASSSAVGTGNTIYF.

This rearrangement joins TRBV5-6 to TRBJ2-1, with D unclear. The CDR3 has 15 amino acids. CDR1 and CDR2 from the germline V gene are SGHDT and YYEEEE. The V end lost 4 bases, the J end lost 8 bases, and 19 bases lay between the germline ends. The CDR3 loop reads CASSAWIVLRDEQFF. The DNA for the CDR3 is TGTGCCAGCAGCGCCTGGATAGTCTTAAGGGATGAGCAGTTCTTC.

DNA of the CDR3: TGTGCCAGCAGCTCTCTCGGACTAGCGTCGGAGACCCAGTACTTC. Amino acids: CASSSLGLASETQYF. The chain joins TRBV7-2 to TRBJ2-5; 9 nucleotides align to TRBD2. CDR1 and CDR2 (germline): SGHTA, FQGNSA. V was pared by 4 bases and J by 5 bases, with 8 bases of the junction left unmatched. The CDR3 runs to 15 residues.

The CDR3 reads CASSPYEQYV. The CDR3 DNA reads TGTGCCAGCAGTCCCTACGAGCAGTACGTC. The chain joins TRBV6-2 or TRBV6-3 to TRBJ2-7; D is uncertain. The germline V gene has CDR1 MNHEY and CDR2 SVGEGT. CDR3 length: 10 amino acids. Trimming took 5 bases from V and 2 from J, leaving 1 base between them.